These T cell receptor beta chains were read from a single sample in a study of CD8 T cells in ankylosing spondylitis. One entry per CDR3 protein, called by TCRdb with MiXCR from the 5' RACE reads. The sample yields 750,000 to 850,000 distinct CDR3 sequences, approximately 10% seen once. The sequenced sample consisted of blood, either unsorted or a sorted T cell fraction (not recorded which). All receptors derive from a male donor with ankylosing spondylitis. Both conserved end residues are part of each CDR3. Each record gives: J gene, V gene, D gene, clone size, CDR3 DNA, CDR3 protein. The D gene is left open where the match is weak. Some rows mark clone size as missing; the rest say once, few, many or name a class of expanded clone.

TRBJ2-2 | TRBV20-1 | NA | NA | TGCAGTGCTAGAGAGGGGGCAGACACCGGGGAGCTGTTTTTT | CSAREGADTGELFF
TRBJ2-2 | TRBV9 | NA | NA | TGTGCCAGCAGCGTAGATTCAACGAACACCGGGGAGCTGTTTTTT | CASSVDSTNTGELFF
TRBJ2-1 | TRBV20-1 | TRBD2 | few | TGCAGTGCTAGGATTCTAGCGGGAGGGTTCTCCTACAATGAGCAGTTCTTC | CSARILAGGFSYNEQFF
TRBJ1-5 | TRBV15 | TRBD1 | few | TGTGCCACCAGCAGGACAGGGGGCGCAGGGAATCAGCCCCAGCATTTT | CATSRTGGAGNQPQHF
TRBJ2-1 | TRBV9 | NA | NA | TGTGCCAGCAGCCAATACTCCGACAGGGAGGTTGACAATGAGCAGTTCTTC | CASSQYSDREVDNEQFF
TRBJ1-1 | TRBV20-1 | TRBD1 | few | TGCAGTGCTTTACCGGGACAGGGGGCCACTGAAGCTTTCTTT | CSALPGQGATEAFF
TRBJ1-1 | TRBV20-1 | NA | few | TGCAGTACTAGCCCAAGATCGGCTGAAGCTTTCTTT | CSTSPRSAEAFF
TRBJ2-3 | TRBV5-1 | TRBD2 | NA | TGCGCCAGCAGCTTCTTTAGCGGGGGAGCAGATACGCAGTATTTT | CASSFFSGGADTQYF
TRBJ1-1 | TRBV12-3/TRBV12-4 | NA | NA | TGTGCCAGCACACAGTTCGGGATCACTGAAGCTTTCTTT | CASTQFGITEAFF
TRBJ2-1 | TRBV7-9 | NA | NA | TGTGCCAGCAGCTTGGGGAGACTAACGGGAGCCTACAATGAGCAGTTCTTC | CASSLGRLTGAYNEQFF
TRBJ1-5 | TRBV20-1 | NA | NA | TGCAGTGTCCGGGTGTATAGCAATCAGCCCCAGCATTTT | CSVRVYSNQPQHF